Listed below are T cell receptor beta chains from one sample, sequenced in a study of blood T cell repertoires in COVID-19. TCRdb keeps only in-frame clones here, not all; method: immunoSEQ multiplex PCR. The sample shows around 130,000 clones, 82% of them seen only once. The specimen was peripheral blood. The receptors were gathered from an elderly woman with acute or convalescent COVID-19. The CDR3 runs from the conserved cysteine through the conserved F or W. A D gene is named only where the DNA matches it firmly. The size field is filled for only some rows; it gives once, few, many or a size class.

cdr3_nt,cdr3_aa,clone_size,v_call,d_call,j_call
TGTGCCAGCACCGAATGGGAGAATTACGAGCAGTACTTC,CASTEWENYEQYF,.,TRBV6-5,.,TRBJ2-7
TGTGCCAGCAGCTTAGGGGACAGGACGGGAGAGACCCAGTACTTC,CASSLGDRTGETQYF,.,TRBV7-9,TRBD1,TRBJ2-5
TGTGCCAGCAGTTTATGGTGGGACAGGGGCGAGACCCAGTACTTC,CASSLWWDRGETQYF,.,TRBV28,TRBD1,TRBJ2-5
TGTGCCAGCAGTTTATACCAGGGAAGCTCACCCCTCCACTTT,CASSLYQGSSPLHF,.,TRBV27,.,TRBJ1-6
TGTGCCAGCAGTTCCCGGCGCAGGGCGCAGTATTTT,CASSSRRRAQYF,.,TRBV27,.,TRBJ2-3
TGTGCCAGCAGCTTGCCTAGCGGGAGCTTCTCCGGGGAGCTGTTTTTT,CASSLPSGSFSGELFF,.,TRBV5-6,TRBD2,TRBJ2-2
TGTGCCACCAGCAGAGAAGGGGTTGGCAATCAGCCCCAGCATTTT,CATSREGVGNQPQHF,.,TRBV15,.,TRBJ1-5
TGTGCCAGCAGCACCTTGGCCCAGCGGGAGGGCCGGGAGCAGTTCTTC,CASSTLAQREGREQFF,.,TRBV7-8,TRBD2,TRBJ2-1
TGTGCCAGCAGCTTGGACAGTTTTAACACTGAAGCTTTCTTT,CASSLDSFNTEAFF,.,TRBV7-2,.,TRBJ1-1
TGTGCCAGCAGCTTGGAAAGGGGCCAAGAGACCCAGTACTTC,CASSLERGQETQYF,once,TRBV5-4,.,TRBJ2-5
TGTGCCAGCAGCCTACTTCCCTACGAGCAGTACTTC,CASSLLPYEQYF,.,TRBV5-7,.,TRBJ2-7
TGCGCCAGCAGCCCGTCCGGGACACTCGCACCTAATGAAAAACTGTTTTTT,CASSPSGTLAPNEKLFF,.,TRBV5-1,.,TRBJ1-4
TGTGCCAGCAGCCCAAAGAGGTCAGAGATCGGCACTGAAGCTTTCTTT,CASSPKRSEIGTEAFF,.,TRBV7-9,.,TRBJ1-1
TGTGCCAGCAGCTTGGGGAGGGTTACAGATACGCAGTATTTT,CASSLGRVTDTQYF,.,TRBV5-4,.,TRBJ2-3
TGTGCCAGCAGCTTAGAGTGGGGCGGGAAAATCTCCTACAATGAGCAGTTCTTC,CASSLEWGGKISYNEQFF,.,TRBV11-3,.,TRBJ2-1
TGTGCCAGCAGCTTCCTAAGCCTGAGGACTCTACGAATATCCTACGAGCAGTACTTC,CASSFLSLRTLRISYEQYF,.,TRBV11-2,.,TRBJ2-7
TGTGCCAGCACCCCACCCCCCCTAAGCACAGATACGCAGTATTTT,CASTPPPLSTDTQYF,.,TRBV7-2,.,TRBJ2-3
TGTGCCAGTAGACTAGCGGGAGCATCCTACGAGCAGTACTTC,CASRLAGASYEQYF,.,TRBV19,TRBD2,TRBJ2-7
TGTGCCACCAGCAGGACAGGGTACCCTTCTGGAAACACCATATATTTT,CATSRTGYPSGNTIYF,.,TRBV15,TRBD1,TRBJ1-3
TGTGCCAGCTCACCCCGGCAGGGGGCGTCTGAAGCTTTCTTT,CASSPRQGASEAFF,few,TRBV18,TRBD1,TRBJ1-1
TGTGCCAGCAGTGATCCCGCGGAACTGGGTCGGAGGGGGGGTTTGGGTGAGCAGTTCTTC,CASSDPAELGRRGGLGEQFF,.,TRBV6-1,.,TRBJ2-1
TGTGCCAGCAGTAGGACTAGCGGGGAAACAGATACGCAGTATTTT,CASSRTSGETDTQYF,.,TRBV5-4,TRBD2,TRBJ2-3
TGTGCCAGCAGCTCCCGTGGGAGCAATGAGCAGTTCTTC,CASSSRGSNEQFF,.,TRBV11-3,.,TRBJ2-1
TGTGCCAGCAGTGGGCCAGGTGTTTATAATTCACCCCTCCACTTT,CASSGPGVYNSPLHF,.,TRBV2,.,TRBJ1-6
TGCGCCAGCAGTCAAGGAGCTAATGAAAAACTGTTTTTT,CASSQGANEKLFF,once,TRBV23-1,.,TRBJ1-4
TGTGCCAGCAGCTTGGATCGGGACACTGAAGCTTTCTTT,CASSLDRDTEAFF,.,TRBV11-2,.,TRBJ1-1
TGTGCCAGCATCAGCGAGCAGTACTTC,CASISEQYF,.,TRBV2,.,TRBJ2-7
TGTGCCAGCAGCGTAGCAACTCAGACTAGCGGGGGGGCGTGGAATGAGCAGTTCTTC,CASSVATQTSGGAWNEQFF,.,TRBV9,TRBD2,TRBJ2-1
TGTGCCTGGAGTGGGGACATGCCTTACGAGCAGTACTTC,CAWSGDMPYEQYF,.,TRBV30,.,TRBJ2-7
TGTGCCAGCAGCCTAGGGGCAGCAGGGACTGAAGCTTTCTTT,CASSLGAAGTEAFF,.,TRBV3-1/TRBV3-2,.,TRBJ1-1
TGCGCCAGCAGGGACAGGGTCTACGAGCAGTACTTC,CASRDRVYEQYF,.,TRBV10-2,TRBD1,TRBJ2-7
TGTGCCATCAGACAGGGTAATTCACCCCTCCACTTT,CAIRQGNSPLHF,.,TRBV10-3,.,TRBJ1-6
TGTGCCAGCAGTCCCTCCGGGACAGGGATCTACGAGCAGTACTTC,CASSPSGTGIYEQYF,once,TRBV7-8,TRBD1,TRBJ2-7
TGCAGTGCTAGTGGGGACAGGGGGCTCTATGGCTACACCTTC,CSASGDRGLYGYTF,.,TRBV20-1,TRBD1,TRBJ1-2
TGTGCCAGCAGCTTAGCCCCTGCGGGAGTCTTTGCTGGGGAGCTGTTTTTT,CASSLAPAGVFAGELFF,.,TRBV7-9,TRBD2,TRBJ2-2
TGTGCCAGCTCAGTTCGAGGGGGCACGAACGAGCAGTACTTC,CASSVRGGTNEQYF,.,TRBV18,TRBD1,TRBJ2-7
TGTGCCAGCAGCTACGGGACAGGGGGCGGGCGCGGGAATGGCTACACCTTC,CASSYGTGGGRGNGYTF,.,TRBV7-6,TRBD1,TRBJ1-2
TGTGCCAGCAGACCTGGGACTTTTGGCTACACCTTC,CASRPGTFGYTF,.,TRBV5-8,.,TRBJ1-2
TGTGCCAGCAGTTCCCACATGGGGGGGAGCGGATCACCCCTCCACTTT,CASSSHMGGSGSPLHF,.,TRBV28,.,TRBJ1-6
TGTGCCAGCAGAGGACAGGCTCGAAATTCACCCCTCCACTTT,CASRGQARNSPLHF,.,TRBV6-4,TRBD1,TRBJ1-6
TGTGCCAGCAAGTATGCGGGGGAGACAGATACGCAGTATTTT,CASKYAGETDTQYF,.,TRBV28,TRBD2,TRBJ2-3
TGTGCCAGCAGTTCCGACAGGGGAGTTCGAAGCACTGAAGCTTTCTTT,CASSSDRGVRSTEAFF,.,TRBV28,TRBD1,TRBJ1-1
TGTGCCAGCAGGCACGTTGACAGAAACTATGGCTACACCTTC,CASRHVDRNYGYTF,once,TRBV7-3,.,TRBJ1-2
TGTGCCAGCAGCTTTGGGACATTGAGGTGGGAGACCCAGTACTTC,CASSFGTLRWETQYF,.,TRBV11-2,.,TRBJ2-5
TGTGCCAGCAGCTATGAGCAGTTCTTC,CASSYEQFF,.,TRBV2,.,TRBJ2-1
TGTGCCAGTAGCCAGGACAGGGAGCAGCCCCAGCATTTT,CASSQDREQPQHF,.,TRBV19,TRBD1,TRBJ1-5
TGTGCCAGCAGCGTAGGGGGAGGGCTCACTGAAGCTTTCTTT,CASSVGGGLTEAFF,.,TRBV9,.,TRBJ1-1
TGTGCCAGCAGCTCCGCCGGGGAACCCTCCTACGAGCAGTACTTC,CASSSAGEPSYEQYF,.,TRBV5-8,.,TRBJ2-7
TGTGCCAGCAGTGAAGTAGCGTGGGACAGTCGGGCCACTGAAGCTTTCTTT,CASSEVAWDSRATEAFF,.,TRBV6-1,TRBD1,TRBJ1-1
TGTGCCAGCAGCTTACGGGGACAGGGGGCATACGAGCAGTACTTC,CASSLRGQGAYEQYF,.,TRBV13,TRBD1,TRBJ2-7
TGTGCCAGCAGTCCCGACGGGGATACGCAGTATTTT,CASSPDGDTQYF,.,TRBV6-5,.,TRBJ2-3
TGTGCCACCAGCAGGTCGACAGGGACCTACGAGCAGTACTTC,CATSRSTGTYEQYF,.,TRBV15,TRBD1,TRBJ2-7
TGTGCCAGCCTCCCCAGGGGTATGGACACTGAAGCTTTCTTT,CASLPRGMDTEAFF,.,TRBV5-6,.,TRBJ1-1
TGTGCCAGTCAACCGGGACAGGGTAACTATGGCTACACCTTC,CASQPGQGNYGYTF,.,TRBV2,TRBD1,TRBJ1-2
TGTGCCAGCAGCTTAGTCCGGGAAAATAGCAATCAGCCCCAGCATTTT,CASSLVRENSNQPQHF,.,TRBV11-2,.,TRBJ1-5
TGTGCCAGCCACCCGGGGGAGGGATACCAAGAGACCCAGTACTTC,CASHPGEGYQETQYF,.,TRBV2,TRBD2,TRBJ2-5
TGTGCCAGCAGCCCTCGGCCGGGAGAAAACATTCAGTACTTC,CASSPRPGENIQYF,.,TRBV4-2,.,TRBJ2-4
TGTGCCAGCAGTAGACCGGGACTAGCGGGAAGAAGGTACCAAGAGACCCAGTACTTC,CASSRPGLAGRRYQETQYF,.,TRBV7-9,TRBD2,TRBJ2-5
TGTGCCAGCAGTTTCGTGGAGACCCAGTACTTC,CASSFVETQYF,.,TRBV12-3/TRBV12-4,.,TRBJ2-5